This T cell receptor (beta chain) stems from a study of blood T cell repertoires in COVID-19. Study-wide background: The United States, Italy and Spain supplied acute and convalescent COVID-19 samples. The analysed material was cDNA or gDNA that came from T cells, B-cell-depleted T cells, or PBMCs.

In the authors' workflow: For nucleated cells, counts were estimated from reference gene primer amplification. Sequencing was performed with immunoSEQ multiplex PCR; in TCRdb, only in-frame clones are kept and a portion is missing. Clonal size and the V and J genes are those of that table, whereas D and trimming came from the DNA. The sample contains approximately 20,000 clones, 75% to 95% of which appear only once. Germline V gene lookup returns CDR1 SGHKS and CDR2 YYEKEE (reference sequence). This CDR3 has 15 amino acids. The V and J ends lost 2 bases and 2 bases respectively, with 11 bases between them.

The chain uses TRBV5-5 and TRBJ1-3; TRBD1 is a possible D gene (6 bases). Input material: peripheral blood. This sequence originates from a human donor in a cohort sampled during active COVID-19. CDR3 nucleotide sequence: TGTGCCAGCAGCTTACAACAGGGTGCTGGAAACACCATATATTTT. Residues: CASSLQQGAGNTIYF.